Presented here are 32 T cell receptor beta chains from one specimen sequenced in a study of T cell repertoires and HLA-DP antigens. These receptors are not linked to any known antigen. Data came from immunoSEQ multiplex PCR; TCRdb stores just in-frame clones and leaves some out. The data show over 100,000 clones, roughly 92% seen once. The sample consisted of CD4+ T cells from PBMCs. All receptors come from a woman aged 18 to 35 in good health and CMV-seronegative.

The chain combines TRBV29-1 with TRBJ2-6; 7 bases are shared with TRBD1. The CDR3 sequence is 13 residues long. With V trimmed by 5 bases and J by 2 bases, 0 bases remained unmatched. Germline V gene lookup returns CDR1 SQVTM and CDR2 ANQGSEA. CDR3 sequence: CSVTGAGANVLTF. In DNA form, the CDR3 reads TGCAGCGTTACAGGGGCTGGGGCCAACGTCCTGACTTTC.

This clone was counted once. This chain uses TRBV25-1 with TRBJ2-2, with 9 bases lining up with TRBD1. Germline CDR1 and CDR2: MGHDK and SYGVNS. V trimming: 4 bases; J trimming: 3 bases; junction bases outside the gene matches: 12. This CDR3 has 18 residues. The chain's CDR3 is CASSVYRTGAVDTGELFF. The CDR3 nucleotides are TGTGCCAGCAGTGTATACCGGACAGGGGCGGTAGACACCGGGGAGCTGTTTTTT.

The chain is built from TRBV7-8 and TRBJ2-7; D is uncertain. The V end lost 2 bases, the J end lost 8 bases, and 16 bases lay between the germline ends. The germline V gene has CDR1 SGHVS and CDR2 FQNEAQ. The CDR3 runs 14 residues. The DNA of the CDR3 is TGTGCCAGCAGCTTATTGTCGTCCCAGTTTCAGCAGTACTTC. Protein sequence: CASSLLSSQFQQYF.

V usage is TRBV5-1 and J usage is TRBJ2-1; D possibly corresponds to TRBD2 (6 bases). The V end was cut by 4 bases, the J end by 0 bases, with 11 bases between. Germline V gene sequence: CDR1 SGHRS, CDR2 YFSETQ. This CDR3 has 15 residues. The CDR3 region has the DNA TGCGCCAGCAGCCCATCAGCGGGCTCCTACAATGAGCAGTTCTTC. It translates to CASSPSAGSYNEQFF.

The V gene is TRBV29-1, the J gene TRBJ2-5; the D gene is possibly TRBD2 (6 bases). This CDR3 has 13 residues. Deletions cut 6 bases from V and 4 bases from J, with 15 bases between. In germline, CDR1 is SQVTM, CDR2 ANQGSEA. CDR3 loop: CSVQQLAVETQYF. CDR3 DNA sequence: TGCAGCGTCCAACAACTAGCAGTAGAGACCCAGTACTTC.

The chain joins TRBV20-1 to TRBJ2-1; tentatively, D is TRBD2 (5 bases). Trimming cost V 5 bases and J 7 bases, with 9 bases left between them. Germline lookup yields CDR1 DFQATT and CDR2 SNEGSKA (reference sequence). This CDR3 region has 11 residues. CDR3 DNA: TGCAGTGCTGCTTGGGAGAATGAGCAGTTCTTC. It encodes CSAAWENEQFF.

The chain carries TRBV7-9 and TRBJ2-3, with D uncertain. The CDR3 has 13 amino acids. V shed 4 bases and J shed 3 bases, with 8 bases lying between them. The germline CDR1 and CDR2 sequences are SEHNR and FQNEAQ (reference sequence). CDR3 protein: CASSSTETDTQYF. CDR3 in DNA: TGTGCCAGCAGCTCCACCGAGACAGATACGCAGTATTTT.

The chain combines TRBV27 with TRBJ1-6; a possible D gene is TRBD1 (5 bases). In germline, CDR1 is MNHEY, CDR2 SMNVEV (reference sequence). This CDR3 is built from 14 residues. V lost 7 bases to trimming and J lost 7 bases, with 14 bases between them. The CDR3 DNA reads TGTGCCAGCAAACGCGGGACTCCGAATTCACCCCTCCACTTT. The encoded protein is CASKRGTPNSPLHF.

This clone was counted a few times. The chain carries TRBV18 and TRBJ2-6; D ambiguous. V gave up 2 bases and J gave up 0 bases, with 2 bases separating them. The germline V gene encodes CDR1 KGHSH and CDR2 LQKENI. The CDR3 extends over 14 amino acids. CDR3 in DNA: TGTGCCAGCTCACCAACCTCTGGGGCCAACGTCCTGACTTTC. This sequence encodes CASSPTSGANVLTF.

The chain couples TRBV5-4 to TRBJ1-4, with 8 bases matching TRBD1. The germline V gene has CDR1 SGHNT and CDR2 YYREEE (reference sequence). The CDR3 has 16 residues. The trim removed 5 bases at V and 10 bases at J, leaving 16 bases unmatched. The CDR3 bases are TGTGCCAGCAGAGAAGATGCCCGGGACAGGTCCGGAAAACTGTTTTTT. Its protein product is CASREDARDRSGKLFF.

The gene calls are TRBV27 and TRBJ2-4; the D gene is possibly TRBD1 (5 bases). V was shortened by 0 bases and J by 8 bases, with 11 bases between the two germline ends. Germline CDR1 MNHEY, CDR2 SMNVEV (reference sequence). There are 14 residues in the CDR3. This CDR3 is CASSLSRDRHIQYF. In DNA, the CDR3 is TGTGCCAGCAGTTTATCGCGTGACAGACACATTCAGTACTTC.

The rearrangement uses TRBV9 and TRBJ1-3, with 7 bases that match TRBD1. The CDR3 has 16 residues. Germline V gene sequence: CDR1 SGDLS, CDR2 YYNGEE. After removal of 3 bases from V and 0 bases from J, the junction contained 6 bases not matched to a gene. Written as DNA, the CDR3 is TGTGCCAGCAGCGCGCGACAGGGCGGCTCTGGAAACACCATATATTTT. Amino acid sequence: CASSARQGGSGNTIYF.

Here the CDR3 reads CASSPSPGSYGYTF. For the CDR3, the DNA is TGTGCCAGCAGTCCATCGCCGGGATCTTATGGCTACACCTTC. The V and J genes are TRBV6-5 and TRBJ1-2; D unresolved. Germline V gene data show CDR1 as MNHEY and CDR2 as SVGAGI. Trimming stripped 5 bases from V and 5 bases from J, with 15 bases between. This CDR3 comprises 14 residues.

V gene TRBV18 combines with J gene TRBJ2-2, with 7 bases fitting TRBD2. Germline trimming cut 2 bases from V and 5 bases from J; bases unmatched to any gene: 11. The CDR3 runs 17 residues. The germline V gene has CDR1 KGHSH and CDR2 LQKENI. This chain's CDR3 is CASSPYVGTTDTGELFF. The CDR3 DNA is TGTGCCAGCTCACCATACGTAGGGACTACCGATACCGGGGAGCTGTTTTTT.

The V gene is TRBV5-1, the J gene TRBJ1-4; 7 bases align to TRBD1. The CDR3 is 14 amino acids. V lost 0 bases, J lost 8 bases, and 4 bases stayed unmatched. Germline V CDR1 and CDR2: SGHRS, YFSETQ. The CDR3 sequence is CASSLEGAGEKLFF. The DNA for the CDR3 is TGCGCCAGCAGCTTGGAGGGGGCCGGGGAAAAACTGTTTTTT. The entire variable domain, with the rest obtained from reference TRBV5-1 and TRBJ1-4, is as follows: KAGVTQTPRYLIKTRGQQVTLSCSPISGHRSVSWYQQTPGQGLQFLFEYFSETQRNKGNFPGRFSGRQFSNSRSEMNVSTLELGDSALYLCASSLEGAGEKLFFGSGTQLSVL.

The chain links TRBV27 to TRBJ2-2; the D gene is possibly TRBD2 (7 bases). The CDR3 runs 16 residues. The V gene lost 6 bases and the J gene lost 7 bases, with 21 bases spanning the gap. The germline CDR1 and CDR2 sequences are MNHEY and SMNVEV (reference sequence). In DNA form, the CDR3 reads TGTGCCAGCAGCCAGGGGCGGGAGTATCGGGGCGGGGAGCTGTTTTTT. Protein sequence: CASSQGREYRGGELFF.

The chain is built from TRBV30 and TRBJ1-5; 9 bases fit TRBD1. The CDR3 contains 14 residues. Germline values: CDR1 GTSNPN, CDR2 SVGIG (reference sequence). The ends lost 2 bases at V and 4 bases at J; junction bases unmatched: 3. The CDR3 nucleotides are TGTGCCTGGAGTCGGGACAGGGTAAATCAGCCCCAGCATTTT. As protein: CAWSRDRVNQPQHF.

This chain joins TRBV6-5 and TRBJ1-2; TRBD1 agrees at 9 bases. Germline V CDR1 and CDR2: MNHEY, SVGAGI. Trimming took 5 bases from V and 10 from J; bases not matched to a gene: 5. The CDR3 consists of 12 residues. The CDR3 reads CASSTTGGFYTF. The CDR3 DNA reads TGTGCCAGCAGTACGACAGGGGGTTTCTACACCTTC.

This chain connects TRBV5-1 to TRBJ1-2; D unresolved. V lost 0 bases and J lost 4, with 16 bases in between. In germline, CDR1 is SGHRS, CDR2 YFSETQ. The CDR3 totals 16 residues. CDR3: CASSLAATSLGYGYTF. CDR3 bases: TGCGCCAGCAGCTTGGCCGCCACCTCCTTGGGCTATGGCTACACCTTC.

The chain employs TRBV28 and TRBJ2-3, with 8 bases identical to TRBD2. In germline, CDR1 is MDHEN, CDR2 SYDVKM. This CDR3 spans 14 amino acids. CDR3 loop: CEVRLAGNTDTQYF. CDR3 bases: TGTGAGGTCAGGCTAGCGGGTAACACAGATACGCAGTATTTT.

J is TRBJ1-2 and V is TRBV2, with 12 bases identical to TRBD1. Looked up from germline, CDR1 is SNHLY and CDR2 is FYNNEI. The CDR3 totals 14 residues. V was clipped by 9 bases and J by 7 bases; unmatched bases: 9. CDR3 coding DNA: TGTGCCAGTATCCGGGACAGGGGGCTAGCTGGCTACACCTTC. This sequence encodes CASIRDRGLAGYTF.

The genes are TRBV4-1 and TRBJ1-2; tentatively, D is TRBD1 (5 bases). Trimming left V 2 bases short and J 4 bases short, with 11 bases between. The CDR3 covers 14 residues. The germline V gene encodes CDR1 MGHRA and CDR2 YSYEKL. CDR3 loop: CASSQPGTGYGYTF. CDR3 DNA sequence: TGCGCCAGCAGCCAACCTGGGACTGGCTATGGCTACACCTTC.

The DNA of the CDR3 is TGTGCCAGCTCAGGACAGGGAGTCTTAACAGATACGCAGTATTTT. This gives the protein CASSGQGVLTDTQYF. The chain employs TRBV18 and TRBJ2-3; TRBD1 matches at 8 bases. Per the germline V gene, CDR1 is KGHSH and CDR2 is LQKENI. The CDR3 has 15 residues. The V gene end was trimmed by 5 bases and the J gene end by 3 bases; junction bases not matched to a gene: 7.

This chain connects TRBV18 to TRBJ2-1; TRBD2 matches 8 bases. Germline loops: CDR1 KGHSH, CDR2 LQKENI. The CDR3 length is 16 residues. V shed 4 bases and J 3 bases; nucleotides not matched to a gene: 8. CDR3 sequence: CASSQSGGGNYNEQFF. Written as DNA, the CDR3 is TGTGCCAGCTCACAGTCCGGGGGGGGAAACTACAATGAGCAGTTCTTC. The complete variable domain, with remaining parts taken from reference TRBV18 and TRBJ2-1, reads NAGVMQNPRHLVRRRGQEARLRCSPMKGHSHVYWYRQLPEEGLKFMVYLQKENIIDESGMPKERFSAEFPKEGPSILRIQQVVRGDSAAYFCASSQSGGGNYNEQFFGPGTRLTVL.

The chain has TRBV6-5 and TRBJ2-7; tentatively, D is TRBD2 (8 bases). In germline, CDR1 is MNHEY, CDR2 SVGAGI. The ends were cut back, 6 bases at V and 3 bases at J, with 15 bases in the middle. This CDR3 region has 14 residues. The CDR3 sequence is CASRGQRGSYEQYV. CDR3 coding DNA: TGTGCCAGCAGGGGACAGCGGGGGAGCTACGAGCAGTACGTC.

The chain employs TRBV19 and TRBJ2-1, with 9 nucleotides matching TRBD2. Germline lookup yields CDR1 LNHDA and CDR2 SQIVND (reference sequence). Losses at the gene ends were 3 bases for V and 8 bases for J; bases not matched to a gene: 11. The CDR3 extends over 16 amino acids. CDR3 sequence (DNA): TGTGCCAGTAGTATCAGGGCTGCGGGGGGGCTTTATGAGCAGTTCTTC. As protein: CASSIRAAGGLYEQFF.

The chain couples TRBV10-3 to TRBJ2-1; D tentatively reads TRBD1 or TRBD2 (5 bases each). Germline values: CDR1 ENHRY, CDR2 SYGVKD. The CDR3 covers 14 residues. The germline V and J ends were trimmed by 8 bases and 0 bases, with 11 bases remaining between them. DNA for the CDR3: TGTGCCATCTGGGACCTGAGCTCCTACAATGAGCAGTTCTTC. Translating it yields CAIWDLSSYNEQFF.

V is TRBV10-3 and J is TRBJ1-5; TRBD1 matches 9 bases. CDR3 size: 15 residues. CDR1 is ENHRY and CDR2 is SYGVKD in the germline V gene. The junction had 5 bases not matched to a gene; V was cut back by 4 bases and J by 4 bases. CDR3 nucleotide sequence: TGTGCCATCAGTGGTGGACAGGGGAGTAATCAGCCCCAGCATTTT. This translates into CAISGGQGSNQPQHF.

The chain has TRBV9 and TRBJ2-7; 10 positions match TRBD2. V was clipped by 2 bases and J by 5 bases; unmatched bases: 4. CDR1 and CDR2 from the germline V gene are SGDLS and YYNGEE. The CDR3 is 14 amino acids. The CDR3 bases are TGTGCCAGCAGCGTCCGTCTAGCGGGAGACGAGCAGTACTTC. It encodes CASSVRLAGDEQYF. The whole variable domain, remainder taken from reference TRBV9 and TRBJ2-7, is DSGVTQTPKHLITATGQRVTLRCSPRSGDLSVYWYQQSLDQGLQFLIQYYNGEERAKGNILERFSAQQFPDLHSELNLSSLELGDSALYFCASSVRLAGDEQYFGPGTRLTVT.

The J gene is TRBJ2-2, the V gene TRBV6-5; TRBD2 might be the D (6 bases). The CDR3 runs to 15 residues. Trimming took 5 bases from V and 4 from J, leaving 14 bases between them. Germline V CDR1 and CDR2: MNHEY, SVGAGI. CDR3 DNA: TGTGCCAGCAGTGCCACATGGGGAGGCACCGGGGAGCTGTTTTTT. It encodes CASSATWGGTGELFF.

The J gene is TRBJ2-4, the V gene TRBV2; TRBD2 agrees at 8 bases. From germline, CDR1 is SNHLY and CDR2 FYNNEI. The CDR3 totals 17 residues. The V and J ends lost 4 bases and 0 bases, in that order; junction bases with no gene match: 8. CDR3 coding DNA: TGTGCCAGCAGTGCCTCCGGGGGGGAAGCAGCCAAAAACATTCAGTACTTC. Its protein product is CASSASGGEAAKNIQYF.

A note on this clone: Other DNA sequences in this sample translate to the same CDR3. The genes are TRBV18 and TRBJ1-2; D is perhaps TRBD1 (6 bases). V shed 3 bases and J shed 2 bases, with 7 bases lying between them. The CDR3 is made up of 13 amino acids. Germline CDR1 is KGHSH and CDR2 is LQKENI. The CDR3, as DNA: TGTGCCAGCTCACCGGACAGAAACTATGGCTACACCTTC. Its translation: CASSPDRNYGYTF.